Listed here is a single T cell receptor (beta chain). Its specificity is unknown. The data were produced by immunoSEQ multiplex PCR, yet TCRdb's version contains in-frame clones alone and is incomplete. This sample has over 20,000 clones; roughly 90% occur once, and the top ten carry just under 30%. This CDR3 spans 14 amino acids. The V gene end was trimmed by 3 bases and the J gene end by 5 bases; junction bases not matched to a gene: 3. The germline V gene has CDR1 LNHNV and CDR2 YYDKDF (reference sequence). The sample comes from a study of T cells in localized non-small cell lung cancer. Study results and limitations: Adjacent lung was found to contain a median around 58 of the top 100 tumor clones. Uninvolved adjacent lung had more T cell clonality than any other tissue, topping tumor.

The J gene is TRBJ1-4, the V gene TRBV15; 7 nucleotides line up with TRBD1. The TCR comes from a male donor aged 60 or over with stage II lung adenocarcinoma. The input for sequencing was peripheral blood mononuclear cells, taken before any cancer treatment. CDR3 region: CATSRTGYNEKLFF. CDR3 bases: TGTGCCACCAGCAGGACAGGGTACAATGAAAAACTGTTTTTT.